The sequence of this T cell receptor (beta chain) was determined in a study of blood T cells in healthy people across ages. This CDR3 comprises 15 residues. V lost 0 bases, J lost 0 bases, and 8 bases lay in between. CDR1 KGHSH and CDR2 LQKENI come from the germline V gene. Every sample gave at least 5 micrograms of total RNA when it was extracted. This clonotype was counted only a few times. A second PCR of about 7 to 12 cycles used a sample-barcoded 5' primer and a J-beta primer mix. All samples yielded 3 million or more CDR3-containing paired-end reads. TCRdb re-called the 5' RACE reads through MiXCR, storing one row per CDR3 protein. Of some 1.5 million distinct CDR3 sequences listed, 28% are singletons.

This receptor was obtained from a woman aged 25-40 years in good health. Sequences were obtained from blood. V usage is TRBV18 and J usage is TRBJ1-2, with D uncertain. This CDR3 is CASSPPGGSNYGYTF. The CDR3 DNA is TGTGCCAGCTCACCACCAGGAGGGTCTAACTATGGCTACACCTTC.